A selection of T cell receptor beta chains follows, all from one sample in a study of control samples from healthy donors and cancer patients. Repertoires were generated with immunoSEQ multiplex PCR, while TCRdb's copy carries only in-frame clones and drops some. The sample has more than 95,000 clones, 80% to 90% seen once. Sequencing was performed on PBMCs. These receptor sequences come from a woman between 50 and 59 years old with colorectal cancer. CDR3s include the opening cysteine and the closing phenylalanine or tryptophan. D genes are given only for firm matches. Some rows have no size entry. The others give once, few or many, or a class for an expanded clone.

d_gene,j_gene,abundance,v_gene,CDR3nt,CDR3aa
TRBD2,TRBJ2-3,-,TRBV12-3/TRBV12-4,TGTGCCAGCAGTTTAAGCGGGGTTAAGCAGTATTTT,CASSLSGVKQYF
-,TRBJ1-2,-,TRBV30,TGTGCCTGGAGTTCGGCCGTCGACTTGGGTGGCTACACCTTC,CAWSSAVDLGGYTF
TRBD2,TRBJ2-3,-,TRBV5-6,TGTGCCAGCAGCTTATATTCTGGCGGGGGGGTCACAGATACGCAGTATTTT,CASSLYSGGGVTDTQYF
TRBD1,TRBJ2-4,-,TRBV7-9,TGTGCCAGCAGCCACGGACAGGCCCAAAACATTCAGTACTTC,CASSHGQAQNIQYF
TRBD1,TRBJ1-6,-,TRBV5-4,TGTGCCAGCAGCTTGGACCCGGGACAGGGCAGTTCACCCCTCCACTTT,CASSLDPGQGSSPLHF
-,TRBJ2-7,-,TRBV6-1,TGTGCCAGCAGTGAGACTTTCATCAACGAGCAGTACTTC,CASSETFINEQYF
-,TRBJ2-2,-,TRBV28,TGTGCCACCCGGGGGGCAGGTAACACCGGGGAGCTGTTTTTT,CATRGAGNTGELFF
-,TRBJ1-2,few,TRBV6-5,TGTGCCAGCATGGGGACACCGGAGGAGGGCTACACCTTC,CASMGTPEEGYTF
-,TRBJ2-5,-,TRBV29-1,TGCAGCGTTGCCGCGGTGGAAGAGACCCAGTACTTC,CSVAAVEETQYF
TRBD2,TRBJ2-5,-,TRBV3-1/TRBV3-2,TGTGCCAGCAGCCCCGGGACTATGGAGACCCAGTACTTC,CASSPGTMETQYF
-,TRBJ1-1,-,TRBV5-6,TGTGCCCTTAGGTCGGGGAACACTGAAGCTTTCTTT,CALRSGNTEAFF
-,TRBJ1-1,-,TRBV7-3,TGTGCCAGCAGCTCGAGCCTGGGGAGCACTGAAGCTTTCTTT,CASSSSLGSTEAFF
TRBD2,TRBJ2-5,-,TRBV28,TGTGCCAGCAGTACAACCCGGGAGGGCCGGTGGGAGACCCAGTACTTC,CASSTTREGRWETQYF
-,TRBJ1-6,-,TRBV7-8,TGTGCCGTCCAGCCAGCAACGAATTCACCCCTCCACTTT,CAVQPATNSPLHF
TRBD1,TRBJ2-6,-,TRBV28,TGTGCCAGCAATACAGGGGAACTAATTGGGGCCAACGTCCTGACTTTC,CASNTGELIGANVLTF
-,TRBJ1-3,-,TRBV3-1/TRBV3-2,TGTGCCAGCAGCCAGGCGGACTCTGGAAACACCATATATTTT,CASSQADSGNTIYF
-,TRBJ1-2,few,TRBV7-9,TGTGCCAGCAGCTTAGGATCACGGGGAGGGGATGGCTACACCTTC,CASSLGSRGGDGYTF